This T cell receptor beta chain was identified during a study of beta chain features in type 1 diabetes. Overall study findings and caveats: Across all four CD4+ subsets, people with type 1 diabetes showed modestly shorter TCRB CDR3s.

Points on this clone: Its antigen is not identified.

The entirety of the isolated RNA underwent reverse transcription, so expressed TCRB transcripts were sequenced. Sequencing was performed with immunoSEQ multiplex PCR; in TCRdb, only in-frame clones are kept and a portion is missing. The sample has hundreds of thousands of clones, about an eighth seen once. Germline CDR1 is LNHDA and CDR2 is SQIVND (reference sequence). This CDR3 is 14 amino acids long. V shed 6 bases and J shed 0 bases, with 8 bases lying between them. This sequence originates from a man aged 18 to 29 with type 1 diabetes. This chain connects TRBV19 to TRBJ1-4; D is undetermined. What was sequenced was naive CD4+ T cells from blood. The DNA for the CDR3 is TGTGCCAGTAGGGAACGGCCAACTAATGAAAAACTGTTTTTT. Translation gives CASRERPTNEKLFF.